Below, one T cell receptor (beta chain) is given with its context. Its cognate antigen is unknown. This specimen belongs to a study of graft-versus-host responses after intestinal transplantation. In the study overall: Every one of the recipients received anti-thymocyte globulin induction and afterwards took tacrolimus and steroids for about 3 years. Study results and limitations: Maximum circulating GvH clone levels tracked with early post-transplant HvG decreases. In recipient marrow, GvH clones were found, and some appeared first in ileum or blood. Individuals who had graft-donor T cell macrochimerism had allografts that showed high graft-versus-host to host-versus-graft clonal ratios.

V shed 3 bases and J 4 bases; nucleotides not matched to a gene: 1. Looked up from germline, CDR1 is MGHRA and CDR2 is YSYEKL. The CDR3 totals 14 residues. The method was immunoSEQ multiplex PCR; TCRdb's version includes in-frame clones alone and lacks a portion of them. The sample carries about 93,000 clones, roughly 85% recorded once. Material: unstimulated CD4+ T cells sorted from spleen or lymph node cells, obtained before intestinal transplant. This receptor was identified in a human donor who received an intestinal transplant. The chain uses TRBV4-1 and TRBJ2-5, with TRBD1 identical over 11 bases. CDR3 sequence: CASSQGQGGETQYF. The DNA of the CDR3 is TGCGCCAGCAGCCAGGGACAGGGGGGAGAGACCCAGTACTTC.